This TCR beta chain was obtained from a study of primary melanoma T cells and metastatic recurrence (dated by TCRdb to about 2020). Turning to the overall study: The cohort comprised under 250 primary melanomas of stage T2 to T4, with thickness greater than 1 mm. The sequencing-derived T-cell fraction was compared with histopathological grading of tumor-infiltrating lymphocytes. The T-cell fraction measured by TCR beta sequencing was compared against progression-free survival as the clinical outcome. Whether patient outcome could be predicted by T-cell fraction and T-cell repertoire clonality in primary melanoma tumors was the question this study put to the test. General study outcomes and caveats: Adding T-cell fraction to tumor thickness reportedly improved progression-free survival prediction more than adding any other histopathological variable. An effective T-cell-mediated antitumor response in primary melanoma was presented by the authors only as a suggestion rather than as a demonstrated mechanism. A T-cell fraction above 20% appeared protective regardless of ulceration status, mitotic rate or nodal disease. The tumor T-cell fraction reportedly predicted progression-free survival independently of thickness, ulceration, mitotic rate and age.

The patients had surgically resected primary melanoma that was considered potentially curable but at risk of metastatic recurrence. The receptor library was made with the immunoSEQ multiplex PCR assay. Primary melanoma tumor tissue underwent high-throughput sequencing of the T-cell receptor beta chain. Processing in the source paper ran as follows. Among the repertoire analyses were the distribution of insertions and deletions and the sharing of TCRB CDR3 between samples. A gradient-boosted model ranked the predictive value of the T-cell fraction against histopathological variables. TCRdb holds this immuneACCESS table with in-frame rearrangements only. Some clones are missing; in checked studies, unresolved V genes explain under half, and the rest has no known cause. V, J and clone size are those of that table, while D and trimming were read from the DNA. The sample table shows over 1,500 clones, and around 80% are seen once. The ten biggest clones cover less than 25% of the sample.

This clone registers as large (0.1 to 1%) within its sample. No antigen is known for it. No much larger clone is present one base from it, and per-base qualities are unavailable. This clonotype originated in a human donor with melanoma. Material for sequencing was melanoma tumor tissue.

The CDR3 protein is CASSPGTGASKNIQYF. In nucleotide form, the sequence is TGTGCCAGCTCACCCGGGACAGGGGCGTCCAAAAACATTCAGTACTTC. The chain was built from TRBV18 and TRBJ2-4, and 10 junction bases match TRBD1. V is trimmed back by 3 bases and J by 2 bases, and the junction contains 4 bases that no gene match accounts for. The CDR3 measures 16 amino acids from cysteine to phenylalanine. Kept here is only the CDR3 DNA, which spans 48 bases and is read in frame from base 1. Via the germline V gene, CDR1 is KGHSH and CDR2 LQKENI.